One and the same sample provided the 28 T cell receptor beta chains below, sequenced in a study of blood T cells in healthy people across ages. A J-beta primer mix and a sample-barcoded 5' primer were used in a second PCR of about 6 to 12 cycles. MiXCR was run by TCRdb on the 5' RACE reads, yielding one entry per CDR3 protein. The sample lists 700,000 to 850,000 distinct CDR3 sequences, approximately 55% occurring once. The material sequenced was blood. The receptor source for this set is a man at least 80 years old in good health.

The CDR3 DNA reads TGTGCCAGCAGTACGGACAGGGGGCGTCAGCCCCAGCATTTT. Translation gives CASSTDRGRQPQHF. The rearrangement uses TRBV6-5 and TRBJ1-5; 11 nucleotides line up with TRBD1. Losses at the gene ends were 5 bases for V and 6 bases for J; bases not matched to a gene: 3. CDR1 and CDR2 (germline): MNHEY, SVGAGI. The CDR3 is made up of 14 amino acids.

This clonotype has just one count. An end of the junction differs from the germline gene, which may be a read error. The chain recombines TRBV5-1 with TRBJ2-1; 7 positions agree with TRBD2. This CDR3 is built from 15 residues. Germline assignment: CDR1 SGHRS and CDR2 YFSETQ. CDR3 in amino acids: CAGSSSGNSYNEQFF. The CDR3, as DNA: TGCGCCGGCAGCTCTAGCGGCAATTCCTACAATGAGCAGTTCTTC.

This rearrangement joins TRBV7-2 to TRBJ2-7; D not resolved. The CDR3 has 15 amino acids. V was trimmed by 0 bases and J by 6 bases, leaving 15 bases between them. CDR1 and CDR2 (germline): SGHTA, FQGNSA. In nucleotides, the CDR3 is TGTGCCAGCAGCTTAGCGGGGTCCGGTCCAGGCGAGCAGTACTTC. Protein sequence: CASSLAGSGPGEQYF. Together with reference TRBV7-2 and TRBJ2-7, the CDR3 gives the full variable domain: GAGVSQSPSNKVTEKGKDVELRCDPISGHTALYWYRQSLGQGLEFLIYFQGNSAPDKSGLPSDRFSAERTGGSVSTLTIQRTQQEDSAVYLCASSLAGSGPGEQYFGPGTRLTVT.

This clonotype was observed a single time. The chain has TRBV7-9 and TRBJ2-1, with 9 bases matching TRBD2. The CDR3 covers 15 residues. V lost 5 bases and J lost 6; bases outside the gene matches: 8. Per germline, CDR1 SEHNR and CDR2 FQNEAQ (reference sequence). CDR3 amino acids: CASSEIAGVGNEQFF. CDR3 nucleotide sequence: TGTGCCAGCAGCGAAATAGCGGGAGTCGGCAATGAGCAGTTCTTC.

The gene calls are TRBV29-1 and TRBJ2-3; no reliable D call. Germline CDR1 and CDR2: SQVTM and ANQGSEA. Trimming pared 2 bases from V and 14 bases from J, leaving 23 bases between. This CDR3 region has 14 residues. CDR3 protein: CSVELRADHRYAYF. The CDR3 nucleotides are TGCAGCGTTGAACTTCGGGCGGACCACAGATACGCGTATTTT.

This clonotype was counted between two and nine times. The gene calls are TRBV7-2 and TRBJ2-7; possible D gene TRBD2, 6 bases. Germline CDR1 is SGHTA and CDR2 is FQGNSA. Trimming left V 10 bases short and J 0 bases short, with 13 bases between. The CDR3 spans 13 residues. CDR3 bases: TGTGCCACCGCCTTGGACTACTCCTACGAGCAGTACTTC. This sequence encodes CATALDYSYEQYF.

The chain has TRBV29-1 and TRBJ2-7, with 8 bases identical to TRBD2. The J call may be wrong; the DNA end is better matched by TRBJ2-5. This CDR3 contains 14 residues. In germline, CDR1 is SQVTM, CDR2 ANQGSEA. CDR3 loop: CSVDLAGRVETQYF. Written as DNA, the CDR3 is TGCAGCGTTGACTTAGCGGGGAGGGTCGAGACCCAGTACTTC.

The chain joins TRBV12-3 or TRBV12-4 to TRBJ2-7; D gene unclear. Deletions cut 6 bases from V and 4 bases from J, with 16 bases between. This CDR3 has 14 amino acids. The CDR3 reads CASRPGPPKYEQYF. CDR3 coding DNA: TGTGCCAGCAGACCGGGTCCCCCGAAGTACGAGCAGTACTTC.

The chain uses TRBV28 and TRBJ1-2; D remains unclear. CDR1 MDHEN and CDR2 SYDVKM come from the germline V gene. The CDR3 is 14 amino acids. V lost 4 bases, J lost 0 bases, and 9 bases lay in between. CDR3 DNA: TGTGCCAGCAGTTCCCCGGCAGCTAACTATGGCTACACCTTC. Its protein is CASSSPAANYGYTF.

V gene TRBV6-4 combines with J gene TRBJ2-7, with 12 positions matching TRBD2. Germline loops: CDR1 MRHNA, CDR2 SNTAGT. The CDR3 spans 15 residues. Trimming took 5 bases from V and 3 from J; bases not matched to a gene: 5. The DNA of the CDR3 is TGTGCCAGCAGTCCCCTAGCGGGAGGGGTCTACGAGCAGTACTTC. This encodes CASSPLAGGVYEQYF.

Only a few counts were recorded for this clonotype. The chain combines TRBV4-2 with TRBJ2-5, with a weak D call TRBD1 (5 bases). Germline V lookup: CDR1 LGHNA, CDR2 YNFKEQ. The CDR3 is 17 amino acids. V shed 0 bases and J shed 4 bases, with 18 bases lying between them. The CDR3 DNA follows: TGTGCCAGCAGCCAAGATCCCCCCGCTTCAAGGGGAGAGACCCAGTACTTC. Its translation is CASSQDPPASRGETQYF.

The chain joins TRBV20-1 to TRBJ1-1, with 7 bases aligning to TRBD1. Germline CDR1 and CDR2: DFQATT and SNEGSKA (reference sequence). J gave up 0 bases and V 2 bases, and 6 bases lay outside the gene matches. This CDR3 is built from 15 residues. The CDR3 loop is CSARPGGVMNTEAFF. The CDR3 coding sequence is TGCAGTGCTAGACCAGGGGGGGTCATGAACACTGAAGCTTTCTTT.

CDR3 protein: CASSLGSLNEQFF. The CDR3 nucleotides read TGTGCCAGCAGCTTAGGCAGTCTCAATGAGCAGTTCTTC. The genes are TRBV11-3 and TRBJ2-1; no definite D call. V lost 1 base and J lost 6, with 7 bases in between. Per germline, CDR1 SGHNT and CDR2 YENEEA. This CDR3 contains 13 residues.

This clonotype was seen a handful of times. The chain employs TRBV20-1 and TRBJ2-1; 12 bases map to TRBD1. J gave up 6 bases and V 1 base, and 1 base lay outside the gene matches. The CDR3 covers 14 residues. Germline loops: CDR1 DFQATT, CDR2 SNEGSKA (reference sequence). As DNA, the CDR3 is TGCAGTGCTAGAGGGGACAGGGGGCTCAATGAGCAGTTCTTC. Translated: CSARGDRGLNEQFF.

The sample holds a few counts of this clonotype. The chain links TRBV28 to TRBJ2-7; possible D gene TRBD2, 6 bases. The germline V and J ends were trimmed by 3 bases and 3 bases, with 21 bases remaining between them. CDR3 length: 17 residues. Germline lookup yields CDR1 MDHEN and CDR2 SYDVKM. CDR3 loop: CASSFGGVGTSVYEQYF. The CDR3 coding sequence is TGTGCCAGCAGTTTCGGAGGGGTGGGGACCTCGGTCTACGAGCAGTACTTC.

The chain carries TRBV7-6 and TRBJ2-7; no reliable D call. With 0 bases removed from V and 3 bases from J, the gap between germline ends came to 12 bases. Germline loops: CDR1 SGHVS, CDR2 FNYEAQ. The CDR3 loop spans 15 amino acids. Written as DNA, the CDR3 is TGTGCCAGCAGCTTAGCTCGATCTGATCTCTACGAGCAGTACTTC. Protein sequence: CASSLARSDLYEQYF.

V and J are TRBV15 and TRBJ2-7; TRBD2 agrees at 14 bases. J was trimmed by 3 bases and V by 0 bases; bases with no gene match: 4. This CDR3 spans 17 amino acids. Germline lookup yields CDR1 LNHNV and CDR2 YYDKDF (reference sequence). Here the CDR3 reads CATSREGLAGVGYEQYF. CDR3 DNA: TGTGCCACCAGCAGAGAGGGACTAGCGGGAGTCGGCTACGAGCAGTACTTC.

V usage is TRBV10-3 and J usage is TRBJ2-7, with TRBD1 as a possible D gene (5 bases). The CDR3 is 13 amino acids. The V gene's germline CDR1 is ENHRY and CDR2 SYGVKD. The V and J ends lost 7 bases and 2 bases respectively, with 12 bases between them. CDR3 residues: CAIKQGRTYEQYF. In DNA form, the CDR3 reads TGTGCCATCAAGCAGGGTAGGACCTACGAGCAGTACTTC.

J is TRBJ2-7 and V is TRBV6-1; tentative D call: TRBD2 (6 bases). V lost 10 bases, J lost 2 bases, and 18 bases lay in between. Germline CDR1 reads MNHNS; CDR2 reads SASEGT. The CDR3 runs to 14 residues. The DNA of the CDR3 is TGTGCCATCTCCTCTGGGGGAGGAACCTACGAGCAGTACTTC. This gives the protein CAISSGGGTYEQYF.

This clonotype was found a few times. CDR3 residues: CASSFLQQETQYF. The DNA of the CDR3 is TGTGCCAGCAGTTTTCTACAGCAAGAGACCCAGTACTTC. The V gene is TRBV12-3 or TRBV12-4, the J gene TRBJ2-5; D is uncertain. The CDR3 is made up of 13 amino acids. V was clipped by 3 bases and J by 2 bases, with 7 bases between them.

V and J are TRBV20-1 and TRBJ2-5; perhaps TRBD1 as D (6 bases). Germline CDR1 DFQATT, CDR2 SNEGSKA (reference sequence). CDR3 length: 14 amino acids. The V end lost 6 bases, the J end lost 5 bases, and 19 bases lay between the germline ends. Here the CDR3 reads CSASLDSRGETQYF. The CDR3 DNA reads TGCAGTGCGAGTCTGGACAGCCGTGGGGAGACCCAGTACTTC.

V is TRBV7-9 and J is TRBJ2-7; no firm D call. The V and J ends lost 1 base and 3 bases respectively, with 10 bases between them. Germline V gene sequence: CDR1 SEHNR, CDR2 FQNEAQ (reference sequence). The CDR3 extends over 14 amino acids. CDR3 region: CASSLEPVFYEQYF. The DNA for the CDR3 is TGTGCCAGCAGCTTAGAACCTGTCTTCTACGAGCAGTACTTC.

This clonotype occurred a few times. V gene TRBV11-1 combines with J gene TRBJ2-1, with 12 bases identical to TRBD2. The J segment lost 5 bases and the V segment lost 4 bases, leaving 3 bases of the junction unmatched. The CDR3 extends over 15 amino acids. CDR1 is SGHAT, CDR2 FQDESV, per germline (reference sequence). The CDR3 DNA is TGTGCCAGCAGCTCCCGACTAGCGGGGGACAATGAGCAGTTCTTC. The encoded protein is CASSSRLAGDNEQFF.

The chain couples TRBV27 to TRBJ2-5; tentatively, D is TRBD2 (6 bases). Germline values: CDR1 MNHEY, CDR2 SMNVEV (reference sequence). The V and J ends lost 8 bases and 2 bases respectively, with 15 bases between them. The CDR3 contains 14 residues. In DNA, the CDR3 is TGTGCCAGCTCCACTATGGCGGGACAAGAGACCCAGTACTTC. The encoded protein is CASSTMAGQETQYF.

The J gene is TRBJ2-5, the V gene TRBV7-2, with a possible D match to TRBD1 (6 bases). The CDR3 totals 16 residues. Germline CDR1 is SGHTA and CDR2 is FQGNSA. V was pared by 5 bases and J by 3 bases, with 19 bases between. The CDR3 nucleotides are TGTGCCAGCAGCCAATCCCTGGGGGCTGGGGAAGAGACCCAGTACTTC. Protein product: CASSQSLGAGEETQYF.

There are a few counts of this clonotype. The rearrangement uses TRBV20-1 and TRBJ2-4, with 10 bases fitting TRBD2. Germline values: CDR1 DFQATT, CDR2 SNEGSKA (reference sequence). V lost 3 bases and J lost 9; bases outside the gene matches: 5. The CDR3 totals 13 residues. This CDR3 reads CSASSLAGVIQYF. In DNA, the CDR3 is TGCAGTGCTAGTAGTCTAGCGGGAGTCATTCAGTACTTC.

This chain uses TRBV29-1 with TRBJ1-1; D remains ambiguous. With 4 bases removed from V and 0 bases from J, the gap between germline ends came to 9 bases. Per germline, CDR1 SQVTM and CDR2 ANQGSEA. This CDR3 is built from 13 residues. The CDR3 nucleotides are TGCAGCGTTGCCCCCAGAATGAACACTGAAGCTTTCTTT. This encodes CSVAPRMNTEAFF. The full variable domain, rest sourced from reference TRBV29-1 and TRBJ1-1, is SAVISQKPSRDICQRGTSLTIQCQVDSQVTMMFWYRQQPGQSLTLIATANQGSEATYESGFVIDKFPISRPNLTFSTLTVSNMSPEDSSIYLCSVAPRMNTEAFFGQGTRLTVV.

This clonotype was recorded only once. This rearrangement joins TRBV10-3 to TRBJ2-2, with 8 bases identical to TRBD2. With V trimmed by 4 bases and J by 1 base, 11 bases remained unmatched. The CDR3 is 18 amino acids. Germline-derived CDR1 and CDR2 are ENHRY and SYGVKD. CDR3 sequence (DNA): TGTGCCATCAGTGGATCCCCCGGGGGGGGACTGAACACCGGGGAGCTGTTTTTT. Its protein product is CAISGSPGGGLNTGELFF.